This TCR beta chain is from a study of cytomegalovirus exposure and HLA in healthy donors. Germline CDR1 reads SGHTA; CDR2 reads FQGNSA. This CDR3 is built from 16 residues. Trimming pared 1 base from V and 6 bases from J, leaving 18 bases between. As to this clone: The antigen remains unidentified.

This PCR relied on a set of 60 Vbeta primers and 13 Jbeta primers. Libraries were prepared by immunoSEQ multiplex PCR; TCRdb keeps only in-frame clonotypes and omits some of them. This sample yields roughly 190,000 clones, of which around 77% are seen a single time; around 3.2% belongs to the top ten. General observations from the study: The number of N-insertions in an Asian-associated ancestry cluster was reportedly below the approximately 600-donor mean in a later analysis. Later genetic work tied a missense DCLRE1C variant to beta-chain V and J trimming.

This rearrangement joins TRBV7-2 to TRBJ1-1; tentative D call: TRBD1 (5 bases). Material: PBMCs. This receptor was taken from a female donor in good health and CMV-seronegative. The chain's CDR3 is CASSLGGGIESAEAFF. CDR3 bases: TGTGCCAGCAGCTTAGGGGGGGGGATAGAGAGCGCTGAAGCTTTCTTT.